This T cell receptor (beta chain) emerged from a study of Ad26.COV2.S vaccination and SARS-CoV-2 variants. Notes on the study in general: Reports say spike-specific CD8+ and CD4+ T cell responses covered substantial breadth after vaccination.

The CDR3 runs 12 residues. Germline V gives CDR1 LNHDA, CDR2 SQIVND (reference sequence). Trimming cost V 3 bases and J 8 bases, with 8 bases left between them. For this clone: Its antigen is unknown.

TCRdb's copy holds only in-frame clones and misses some; the assay was immunoSEQ multiplex PCR. Of more than 300,000 clones detected, just over 85% appear once; the ten largest clones hold 1.5% to 2.5%. The treatment denotes: around 19 received Ad26.COV2.S at low or high dose, single or two shots; several received placebo; per-sample allocation not given. Sampling took place 63 days after the first vaccine or placebo injection. This sequence was found in a person aged 18 to 65 who received the Ad26.COV2.S COVID-19 vaccine or a placebo. This chain links TRBV19 with TRBJ2-1; a possible D gene is TRBD2 (6 bases). The sequences come from peripheral blood, collected in a trial of Ad26.COV2.S vaccine versus placebo. CDR3 amino acids: CASSIGGDEQFF. The CDR3 nucleotides read TGTGCCAGTAGTATCGGGGGAGATGAGCAGTTCTTC.